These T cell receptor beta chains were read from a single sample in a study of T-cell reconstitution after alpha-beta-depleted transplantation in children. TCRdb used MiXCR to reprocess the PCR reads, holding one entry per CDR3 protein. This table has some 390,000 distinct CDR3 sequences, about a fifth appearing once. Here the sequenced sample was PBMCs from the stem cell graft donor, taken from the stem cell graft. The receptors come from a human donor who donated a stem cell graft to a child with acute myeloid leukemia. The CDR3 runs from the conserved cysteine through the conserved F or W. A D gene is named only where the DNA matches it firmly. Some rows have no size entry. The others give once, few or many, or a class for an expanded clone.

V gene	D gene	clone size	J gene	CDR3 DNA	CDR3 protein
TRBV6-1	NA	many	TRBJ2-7	TGTGCCAGCACCCAAGGCAGCAGCTCCTACGAGCAGTACTTC	CASTQGSSSYEQYF
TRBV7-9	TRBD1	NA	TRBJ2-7	TGTGCCAGCAGCTTAGCGGGACAGGGATCCGAGCAGTACTTC	CASSLAGQGSEQYF
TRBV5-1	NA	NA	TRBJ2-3	TGCGCCAGCAGCTTGGGGCCTGTTGTTGGCACAGATACGCAGTATTTT	CASSLGPVVGTDTQYF
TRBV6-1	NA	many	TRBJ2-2	TGTGCCAGCTCTGATCAGCAGTCGAACACCGGGGAGCTGTTTTTT	CASSDQQSNTGELFF
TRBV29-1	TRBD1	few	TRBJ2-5	TGCAGCGTTTGGACAGGAGAGACCCAGTACTTC	CSVWTGETQYF
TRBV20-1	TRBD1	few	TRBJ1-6	TGCAGTGCTAGAGATATGGGCAGGGGGCAGGGTTCACCCCTCCACTTT	CSARDMGRGQGSPLHF
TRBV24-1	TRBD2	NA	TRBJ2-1	TGTGCCACCAGTGATCCCGGGAGGAGCTCCTACAATGAGCAGTTCTTC	CATSDPGRSSYNEQFF
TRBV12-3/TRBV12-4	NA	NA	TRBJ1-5	TGTGCCAGCACTAGGGGAGGGAGCAATCAGCCCCAGCATTTT	CASTRGGSNQPQHF
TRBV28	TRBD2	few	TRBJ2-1	TGTGCCAGCAGTTTGGGGACTAGCGGGAGTTTGGGTTACAATGAGCAGTTCTTC	CASSLGTSGSLGYNEQFF
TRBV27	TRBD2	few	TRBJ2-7	TGTGCCAGCATTGGCGGGAGCTGGTACGAGCAGTACTTC	CASIGGSWYEQYF
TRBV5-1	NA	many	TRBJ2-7	TGCGCCAGCAGCTTGGCGGGTGACTCCTACGAGCAGTACTTC	CASSLAGDSYEQYF
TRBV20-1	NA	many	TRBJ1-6	TGCAGTGCTAGAGATCGGGGGACGGGTTCACCCCTCCACTTT	CSARDRGTGSPLHF
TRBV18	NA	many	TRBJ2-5	TGTGCCAGCTCATCTAGCTCACAAGAGACCCAGTACTTC	CASSSSSQETQYF
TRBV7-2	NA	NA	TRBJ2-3	TGTGCCAGCCCCCTTCCTGGGGGCGATACGCAGTATTTT	CASPLPGGDTQYF
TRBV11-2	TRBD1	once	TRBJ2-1	TGTGCCAGCAGCTTAGAGTTTGGGGGACAGGAATACAATGAGCAGTTCTTC	CASSLEFGGQEYNEQFF
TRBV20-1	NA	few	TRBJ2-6	TGCAGTGCAAGAGCGGGCACATACTCTGGGGCCAACGTCCTGACTTTC	CSARAGTYSGANVLTF
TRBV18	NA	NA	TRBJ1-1	TGTGCCAGCTCACCACAGGGCAAAACCATGAACACTGAAGCTTTCTTT	CASSPQGKTMNTEAFF
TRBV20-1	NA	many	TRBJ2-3	TGCAGTGCTAGCCCGATTACGGGGGATACGGATACGCAGTATTTT	CSASPITGDTDTQYF
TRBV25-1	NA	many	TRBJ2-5	TGTGCCAGCAGTGCCAGTCTTTACCAAGAGACCCAGTACTTC	CASSASLYQETQYF
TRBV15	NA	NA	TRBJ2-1	TGTGCCACCAGCAGACTAGCGCAATACAATGAGCAGTTCTTC	CATSRLAQYNEQFF
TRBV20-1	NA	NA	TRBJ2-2	TGCAGTGCTAGAGATGCCGGGAGAGAGCTGTTTTTT	CSARDAGRELFF
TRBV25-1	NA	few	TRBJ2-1	TGTGCCAGCAGTGATCTAAAGGAAGTAGACGATGAGCAGTTCTTC	CASSDLKEVDDEQFF
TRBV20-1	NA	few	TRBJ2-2	TGCAGTGCTACCGGGACACCATCCGGGGAGCTGTTTTTT	CSATGTPSGELFF
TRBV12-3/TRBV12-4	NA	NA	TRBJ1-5	TGTGCCAGCAGTTTATCTACAGCTAATCAGCCCCAGCATTTT	CASSLSTANQPQHF
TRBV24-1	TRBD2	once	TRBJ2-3	TGTGCCACCAGTGATCCCGGACTAGCGGGAACAGTAATGGGCACAGATACGCAGTATTTT	CATSDPGLAGTVMGTDTQYF
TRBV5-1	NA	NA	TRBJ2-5	TGCGCCAGCAGCCACCGGGGTAGAGCAGAGGGAGAGACCCAGTACTTC	CASSHRGRAEGETQYF
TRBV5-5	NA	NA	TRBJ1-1	TGTGCCAGCAAATCGGGGAACACTGAAGCTTTCTTT	CASKSGNTEAFF